These 19 T cell receptor beta chains were all obtained from the same sample, sequenced in a study of CXCR3-negative and CXCR3-positive naive CD8 T cells. UMI-labeled 5' RACE yielded the TRB cDNA libraries. TCRdb reworked the 5' RACE reads into one entry per CDR3 protein, no DNA. The listing records about 24,000 distinct CDR3 sequences. Material for sequencing was naive CXCR3- CD8+ T cells from blood. As to subset: CD45RO-CCR7+CD27+CD95- naive CD8+ T cells lacking CXCR3 (TNR3-). Receptor source: a human donor in good health. Some clones in this sample may be carry-over from other donors' samples.

The CDR3 region is CSARDGGEPPNEQFF. This chain links TRBV20-1 with TRBJ2-1; absent DNA, TCRdb's TRBD1 call cannot be checked. This CDR3 contains 15 residues. Germline CDR1 reads DFQATT; CDR2 reads SNEGSKA (reference sequence).

This sequence joins TRBV6-2 or TRBV6-3 and TRBJ1-1; no DNA is available, so the TRBD1 call from TCRdb remains unchecked. CDR1 is MNHEY, CDR2 SVGEGT, per germline. The CDR3 length is 12 residues. The CDR3 region is CASSLQGAEAFF.

The V call is TRBV20-1, the J call TRBJ2-7; TCRdb gives TRBD1 as the D gene, but with no DNA this cannot be confirmed. Germline CDR1 reads DFQATT; CDR2 reads SNEGSKA (reference sequence). The CDR3 sequence is 12 residues long. CDR3 region: CSAIRDSYEQYF.

The rearrangement links TRBV2 to TRBJ2-7. The CDR3 extends over 12 amino acids. Germline loops: CDR1 SNHLY, CDR2 FYNNEI. The CDR3 loop reads CASSDEEYEQYF.

This sequence joins TRBV6-5 and TRBJ2-5; TCRdb outputs TRBD1, but without DNA this stays unchecked. The CDR3 runs 14 residues. Germline values: CDR1 MNHEY, CDR2 SVGAGI. This CDR3 reads CASSSGQSQETQYF.

This chain uses TRBV7-2 with TRBJ2-7; as DNA is missing, the TRBD2 call by TCRdb cannot be tested. Germline V gene data show CDR1 as SGHTA and CDR2 as FQGNSA. There are 14 residues in the CDR3. This chain's CDR3 is CASSPPERGYEQYF.

V and J are TRBV19 and TRBJ2-7. This CDR3 has 13 residues. CDR1 LNHDA and CDR2 SQIVND come from the germline V gene (reference sequence). The CDR3 loop reads CASSLAGNYEQYF.

The chain has TRBV7-9 and TRBJ2-7; without DNA, the TCRdb call of TRBD1 cannot be checked. Germline V lookup: CDR1 SEHNR, CDR2 FQNEAQ (reference sequence). The CDR3 consists of 13 residues. CDR3 residues: CAIQPGSSYEQYF.

The chain couples TRBV19 to TRBJ2-1; the TRBD1 assignment by TCRdb is unverifiable without DNA. Germline-derived CDR1 and CDR2 are LNHDA and SQIVND (reference sequence). The CDR3 runs 15 residues. The CDR3 loop reads CASSITGEIYNEQFF.

The V gene is TRBV29-1, the J gene TRBJ2-3; the D call of TRBD1 rests on TCRdb alone, since no DNA is present to check it. The germline V gene encodes CDR1 SQVTM and CDR2 ANQGSEA. This CDR3 is 14 amino acids long. The CDR3 loop reads CSVAPTDRTDTQYF.

This rearrangement joins TRBV28 to TRBJ2-1; the TRBD1 assignment by TCRdb is unverifiable without DNA. The CDR3 is 14 amino acids. Germline V gives CDR1 MDHEN, CDR2 SYDVKM. CDR3 residues: CASRIRQGANEQFF.

The chain carries TRBV7-3 and TRBJ2-1; TCRdb's D call, TRBD2, is unchecked because there is no DNA. Per germline, CDR1 SGHTA and CDR2 FQGTGA. The CDR3 runs to 13 residues. CDR3 sequence reads: CASSPGLPNEQFF.

The chain combines TRBV9 with TRBJ2-1; the TRBD2 assignment by TCRdb is unverifiable without DNA. CDR1 and CDR2 from the germline V gene are SGDLS and YYNGEE. CDR3 length: 15 residues. CDR3 residues: CASSVEVKAGNEQFF.

The rearrangement links TRBV20-1 to TRBJ2-3; TCRdb names TRBD1, which stays unverified in the absence of DNA. The CDR3 sequence is 12 residues long. Germline CDR1 and CDR2: DFQATT and SNEGSKA (reference sequence). CDR3 protein: CSASGATDTQYF.

The CDR3 spells CASSQGLAADMRDTQYF. The chain has TRBV5-1 and TRBJ2-3; the D call of TRBD2 rests on TCRdb alone, since no DNA is present to check it. The CDR3 sequence is 17 residues long. Germline values: CDR1 SGHRS, CDR2 YFSETQ.

This chain links TRBV3-1 with TRBJ2-7; TCRdb proposes TRBD2, but this gene call is untestable without DNA. In germline, CDR1 is LGHDT, CDR2 YNNKEL (reference sequence). This CDR3 region has 19 residues. CDR3 in amino acids: CASSQEMPIGTSEVYEQYF.

The chain uses TRBV29-1 and TRBJ2-2; checking the TCRdb D call of TRBD1 is not possible without DNA. Germline CDR1 and CDR2: SQVTM and ANQGSEA. The CDR3 is 17 residues long. This CDR3 is CSVEGGPRQGTSGELCF.

The CDR3 loop reads CASSSRLAYEQYF. The chain employs TRBV7-9 and TRBJ2-7; lacking DNA, the TRBD2 call made by TCRdb goes unchecked. The CDR3 length is 13 residues. Germline V gene sequence: CDR1 SEHNR, CDR2 FQNEAQ (reference sequence). Full variable domain (outside the CDR3, taken from reference TRBV7-9 and TRBJ2-7): DTGVSQNPRHKITKRGQNVTFRCDPISEHNRLYWYRQTLGQGPEFLTYFQNEAQLEKSRLLSDRFSAERPKGSFSTLEIQRTEQGDSAMYLCASSSRLAYEQYFGPGTRLTVT.

The rearrangement joins TRBV29-1 to TRBJ1-5; TCRdb's D call of TRBD1 is untestable without DNA. The CDR3 is 14 residues long. From germline, CDR1 is SQVTM and CDR2 ANQGSEA. CDR3 loop: CSVRGTGGKQPQHF.